The entry below gives a single TCR beta chain sequence along with its context. Its antigen is unidentified. The data were obtained in a study of cytomegalovirus exposure and HLA in healthy donors. Broader study findings: In presence/absence analyses, roughly uniform sequencing depth across donors was assumed. Productive status was seen about 90% or about 30% of the time for most TCR beta V segments in an earlier analysis.

V trimming: 3 bases; J trimming: 1 base; junction bases outside the gene matches: 3. The length of the CDR3 is 15 residues. From germline, CDR1 is MGHRA and CDR2 YSYEKL. The primer mix had 60 Vbeta and 13 Jbeta primers. Measured with immunoSEQ multiplex PCR; TCRdb has only the in-frame clones, and not every one. The table lists around 85,000 clones, around four fifths of them singletons. Sequencing was carried out using PBMCs. The V gene is TRBV4-1, the J gene TRBJ2-7; 10 nucleotides match TRBD1. The receptor comes from a man aged 25 to 40 in good health and CMV-seronegative. The chain's CDR3 is CASSQDRGGSYEQYF. For the CDR3, the DNA is TGCGCCAGCAGCCAGGACAGGGGGGGATCCTACGAGCAGTACTTC.